The entry below gives a single T cell receptor beta chain sequence along with its context. Its specificity is unknown. CDR3 length: 16 amino acids. The V and J ends lost 4 bases and 6 bases, in that order; junction bases with no gene match: 11. CDR1 is SGDLS, CDR2 YYNGEE, per germline. The data were taken from a study of radiotherapy plus CTLA-4 blockade in lung cancer. The method was immunoSEQ multiplex PCR; TCRdb's version includes in-frame clones alone and lacks a portion of them. The sample carries roughly 58,000 clones, approximately 84% recorded once. General observations from the study: There was expansion of tumor-derived TCR clones in blood after radiotherapy plus ipilimumab. How blood T cell clones changed early, along with interferon-beta, reportedly forecast response best.

The TCR comes from a human donor with non-small cell lung cancer whose response to radiotherapy plus ipilimumab could not be evaluated. This specimen consisted of peripheral blood, obtained from a patient treated with radiotherapy plus ipilimumab. The genes are TRBV9 and TRBJ2-2; 8 positions agree with TRBD2. CDR3 in amino acids: CASSPIGLAPAGELFF. In DNA, the CDR3 is TGTGCCAGCAGCCCCATCGGACTAGCCCCTGCCGGGGAGCTGTTTTTT. Using reference TRBV9 and TRBJ2-2 for the parts outside the CDR3, the full variable domain is DSGVTQTPKHLITATGQRVTLRCSPRSGDLSVYWYQQSLDQGLQFLIQYYNGEERAKGNILERFSAQQFPDLHSELNLSSLELGDSALYFCASSPIGLAPAGELFFGEGSRLTVL.